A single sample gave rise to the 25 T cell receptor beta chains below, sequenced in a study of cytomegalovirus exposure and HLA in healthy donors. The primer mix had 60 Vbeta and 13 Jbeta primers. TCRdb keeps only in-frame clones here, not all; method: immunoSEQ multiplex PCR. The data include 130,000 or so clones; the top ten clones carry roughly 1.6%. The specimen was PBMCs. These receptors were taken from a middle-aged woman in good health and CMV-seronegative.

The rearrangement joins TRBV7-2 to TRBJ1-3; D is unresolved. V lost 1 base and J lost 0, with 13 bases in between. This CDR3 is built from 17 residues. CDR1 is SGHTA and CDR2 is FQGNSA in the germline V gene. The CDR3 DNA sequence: TGTGCCAGCAGCTTAGTGGCCCGTGTCCTCTCTGGAAACACCATATATTTT. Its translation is CASSLVARVLSGNTIYF.

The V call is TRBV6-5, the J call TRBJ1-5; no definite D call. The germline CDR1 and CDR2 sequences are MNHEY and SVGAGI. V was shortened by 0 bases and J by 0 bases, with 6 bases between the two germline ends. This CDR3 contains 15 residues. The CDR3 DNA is TGTGCCAGCAGTTACTCGCGGATTAGCAATCAGCCCCAGCATTTT. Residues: CASSYSRISNQPQHF.

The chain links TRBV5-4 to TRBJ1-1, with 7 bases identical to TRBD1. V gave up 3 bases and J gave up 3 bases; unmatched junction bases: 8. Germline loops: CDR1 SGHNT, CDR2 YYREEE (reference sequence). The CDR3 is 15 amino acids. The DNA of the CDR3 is TGTGCCAGCAGCTCGGGACAGCTGGGGGACACTGAAGCTTTCTTT. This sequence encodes CASSSGQLGDTEAFF.

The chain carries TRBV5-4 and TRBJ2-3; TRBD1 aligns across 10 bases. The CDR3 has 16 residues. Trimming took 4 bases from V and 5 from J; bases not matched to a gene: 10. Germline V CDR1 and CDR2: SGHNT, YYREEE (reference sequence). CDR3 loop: CASSMKGQGRLDTQYF. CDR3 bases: TGTGCCAGCAGCATGAAGGGACAGGGGCGATTAGATACGCAGTATTTT.

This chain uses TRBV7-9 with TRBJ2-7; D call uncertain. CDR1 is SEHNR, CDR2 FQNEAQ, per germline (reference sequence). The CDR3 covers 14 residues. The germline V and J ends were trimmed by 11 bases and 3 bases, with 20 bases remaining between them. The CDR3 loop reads CALEMVETNYEQYV. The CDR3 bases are TGTGCCCTTGAGATGGTTGAAACCAACTACGAGCAGTACGTC.

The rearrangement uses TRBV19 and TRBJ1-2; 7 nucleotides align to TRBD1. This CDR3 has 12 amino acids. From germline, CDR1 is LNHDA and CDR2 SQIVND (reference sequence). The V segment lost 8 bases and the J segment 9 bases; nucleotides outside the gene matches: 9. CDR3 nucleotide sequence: TGTGCCAGTCGGGTTGCAGGGGGTAGCTACACCTTC. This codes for CASRVAGGSYTF. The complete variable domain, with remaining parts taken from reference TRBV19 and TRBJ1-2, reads DGGITQSPKYLFRKEGQNVTLSCEQNLNHDAMYWYRQDPGQGLRLIYYSQIVNDFQKGDIAEGYSVSREKKESFPLTVTSAQKNPTAFYLCASRVAGGSYTFGSGTRLTVV.

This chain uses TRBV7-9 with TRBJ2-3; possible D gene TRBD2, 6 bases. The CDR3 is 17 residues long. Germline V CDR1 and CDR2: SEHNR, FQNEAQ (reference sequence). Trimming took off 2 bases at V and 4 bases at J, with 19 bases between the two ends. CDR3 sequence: CASSLTLGGTAADTQYF. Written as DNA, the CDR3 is TGTGCCAGCAGCTTAACCTTGGGTGGGACTGCGGCAGATACGCAGTATTTT.

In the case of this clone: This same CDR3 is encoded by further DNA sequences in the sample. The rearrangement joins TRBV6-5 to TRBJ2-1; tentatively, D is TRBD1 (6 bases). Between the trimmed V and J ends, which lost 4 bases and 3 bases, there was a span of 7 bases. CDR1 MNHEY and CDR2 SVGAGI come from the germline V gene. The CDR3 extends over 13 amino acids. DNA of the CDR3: TGTGCCAGCAGTTTGGACAGCTACAATGAGCAGTTCTTC. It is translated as CASSLDSYNEQFF.

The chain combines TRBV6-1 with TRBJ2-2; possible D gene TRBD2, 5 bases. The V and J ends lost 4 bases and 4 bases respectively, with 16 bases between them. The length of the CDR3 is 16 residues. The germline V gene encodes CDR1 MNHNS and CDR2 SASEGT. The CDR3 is CASSVGYSRGTGELFF. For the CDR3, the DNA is TGTGCCAGCAGTGTAGGATATTCCCGGGGCACCGGGGAGCTGTTTTTT.

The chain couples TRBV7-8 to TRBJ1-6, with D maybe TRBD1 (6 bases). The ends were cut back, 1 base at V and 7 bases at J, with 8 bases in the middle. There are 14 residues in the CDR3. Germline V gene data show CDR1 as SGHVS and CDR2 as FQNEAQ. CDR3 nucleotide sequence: TGTGCCAGCAGCTTAGGACAGGAGAATTCACCCCTCCACTTT. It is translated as CASSLGQENSPLHF.

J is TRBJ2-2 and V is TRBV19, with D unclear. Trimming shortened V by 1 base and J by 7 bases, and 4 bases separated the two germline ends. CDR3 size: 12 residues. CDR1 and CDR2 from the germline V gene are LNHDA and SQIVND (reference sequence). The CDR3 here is CASSIVFGELFF. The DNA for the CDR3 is TGTGCCAGTAGTATAGTCTTCGGGGAGCTGTTTTTT.

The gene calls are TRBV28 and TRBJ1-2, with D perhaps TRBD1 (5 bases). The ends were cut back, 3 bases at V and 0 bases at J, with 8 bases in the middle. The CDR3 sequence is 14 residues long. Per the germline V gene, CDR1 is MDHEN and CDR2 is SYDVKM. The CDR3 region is CASSLGGANYGYTF. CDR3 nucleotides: TGTGCCAGCAGTTTGGGAGGGGCTAACTATGGCTACACCTTC.

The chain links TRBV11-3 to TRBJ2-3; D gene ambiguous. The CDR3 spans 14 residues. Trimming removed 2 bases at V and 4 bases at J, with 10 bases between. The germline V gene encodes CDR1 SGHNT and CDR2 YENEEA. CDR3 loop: CASSLRRSPDTQYF. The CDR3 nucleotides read TGTGCCAGCAGCTTAAGGCGGAGCCCAGATACGCAGTATTTT.

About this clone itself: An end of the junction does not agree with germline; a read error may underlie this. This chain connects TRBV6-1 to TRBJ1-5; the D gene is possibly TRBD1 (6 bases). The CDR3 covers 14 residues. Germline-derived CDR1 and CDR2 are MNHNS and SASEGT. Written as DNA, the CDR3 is TGTGCCAGCAGGGAAGCGCAGGGGACTCAGCCCCAGCATTTT. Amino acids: CASREAQGTQPQHF.

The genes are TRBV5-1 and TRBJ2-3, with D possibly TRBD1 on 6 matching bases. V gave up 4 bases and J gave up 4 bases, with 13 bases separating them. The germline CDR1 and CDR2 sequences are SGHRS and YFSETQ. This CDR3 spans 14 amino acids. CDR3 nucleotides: TGCGCCAGCAGCCAGGACAGTACCCCAGATACGCAGTATTTT. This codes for CASSQDSTPDTQYF. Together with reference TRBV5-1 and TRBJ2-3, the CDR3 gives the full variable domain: KAGVTQTPRYLIKTRGQQVTLSCSPISGHRSVSWYQQTPGQGLQFLFEYFSETQRNKGNFPGRFSGRQFSNSRSEMNVSTLELGDSALYLCASSQDSTPDTQYFGPGTRLTVL.

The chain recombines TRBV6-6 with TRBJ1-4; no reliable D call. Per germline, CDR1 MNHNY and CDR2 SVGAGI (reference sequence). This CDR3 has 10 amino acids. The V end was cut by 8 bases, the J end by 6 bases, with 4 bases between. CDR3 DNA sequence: TGTGCCAGCCTCGATGAAAAACTGTTTTTT. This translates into CASLDEKLFF.

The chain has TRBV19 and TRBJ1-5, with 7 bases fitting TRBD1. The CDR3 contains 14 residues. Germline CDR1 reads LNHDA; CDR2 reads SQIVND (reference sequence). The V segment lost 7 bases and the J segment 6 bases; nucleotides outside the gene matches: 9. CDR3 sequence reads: CASTAGRTGQPQHF. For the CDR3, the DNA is TGTGCCAGTACGGCTGGGAGGACAGGTCAGCCCCAGCATTTT.

CDR3 in amino acids: CATGTVSMETQYF. DNA of the CDR3: TGTGCCACGGGAACGGTTTCGATGGAGACCCAGTACTTC. The genes are TRBV19 and TRBJ2-5; D is possibly TRBD2 (5 bases). The CDR3 runs to 13 residues. Germline V gene lookup returns CDR1 LNHDA and CDR2 SQIVND (reference sequence). V was clipped by 10 bases and J by 5 bases, with 17 bases between them. Combining the CDR3 with reference TRBV19 and TRBJ2-5 gives the whole variable domain DGGITQSPKYLFRKEGQNVTLSCEQNLNHDAMYWYRQDPGQGLRLIYYSQIVNDFQKGDIAEGYSVSREKKESFPLTVTSAQKNPTAFYLCATGTVSMETQYFGPGTRLLVL.

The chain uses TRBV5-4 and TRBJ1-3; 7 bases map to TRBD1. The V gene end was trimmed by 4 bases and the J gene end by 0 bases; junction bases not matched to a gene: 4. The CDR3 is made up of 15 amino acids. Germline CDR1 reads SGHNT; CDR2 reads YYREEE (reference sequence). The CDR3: CASSPGQNSGNTIYF. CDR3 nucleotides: TGTGCCAGCAGCCCGGGACAGAACTCTGGAAACACCATATATTTT.

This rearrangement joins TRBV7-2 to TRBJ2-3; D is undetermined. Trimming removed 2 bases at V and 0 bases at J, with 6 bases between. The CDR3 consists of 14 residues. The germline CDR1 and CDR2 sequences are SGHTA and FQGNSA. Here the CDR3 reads CASSLLLSTDTQYF. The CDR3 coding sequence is TGTGCCAGCAGCTTACTATTGAGCACAGATACGCAGTATTTT.

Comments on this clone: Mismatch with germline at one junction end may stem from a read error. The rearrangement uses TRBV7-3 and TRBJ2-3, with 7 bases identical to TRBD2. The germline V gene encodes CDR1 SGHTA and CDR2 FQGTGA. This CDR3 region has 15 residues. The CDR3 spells CVSNLGGEVTDTQYF. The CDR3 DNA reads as TGTGTCAGCAACTTGGGGGGGGAGGTGACAGATACGCAGTATTTT.

The CDR3 bases are TGTGCCAGTAGCCCCTCTTACGGACAGCTGAATCAGCCCCAGCATTTT. Amino acid sequence: CASSPSYGQLNQPQHF. V usage is TRBV19 and J usage is TRBJ1-5; D is possibly TRBD1 (6 bases). V gave up 6 bases and J gave up 4 bases, with 19 bases separating them. The CDR3 totals 16 residues. CDR1 LNHDA and CDR2 SQIVND come from the germline V gene (reference sequence).

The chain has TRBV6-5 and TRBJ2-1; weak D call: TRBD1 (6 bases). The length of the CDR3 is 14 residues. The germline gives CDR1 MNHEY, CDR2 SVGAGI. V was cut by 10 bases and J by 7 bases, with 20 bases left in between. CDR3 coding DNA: TGTGCCACCCTCCCCGCGATACAGGGAAATGAGCAGTTCTTC. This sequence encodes CATLPAIQGNEQFF.

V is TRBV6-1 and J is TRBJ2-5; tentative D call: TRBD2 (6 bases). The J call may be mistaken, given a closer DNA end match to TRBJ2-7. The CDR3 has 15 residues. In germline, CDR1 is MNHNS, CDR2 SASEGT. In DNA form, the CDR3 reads TGTGCCAGCAGGCCTCGTGGGGCGGGGACCTACGAGCAGTACTTC. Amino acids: CASRPRGAGTYEQYF.

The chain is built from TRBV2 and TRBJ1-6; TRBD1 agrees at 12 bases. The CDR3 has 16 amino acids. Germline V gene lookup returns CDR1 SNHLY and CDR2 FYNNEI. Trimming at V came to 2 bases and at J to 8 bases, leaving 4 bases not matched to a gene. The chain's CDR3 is CASSERGQGADSPLHF. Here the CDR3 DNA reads TGTGCCAGCAGTGAAAGGGGACAGGGGGCAGATTCACCCCTCCACTTT.